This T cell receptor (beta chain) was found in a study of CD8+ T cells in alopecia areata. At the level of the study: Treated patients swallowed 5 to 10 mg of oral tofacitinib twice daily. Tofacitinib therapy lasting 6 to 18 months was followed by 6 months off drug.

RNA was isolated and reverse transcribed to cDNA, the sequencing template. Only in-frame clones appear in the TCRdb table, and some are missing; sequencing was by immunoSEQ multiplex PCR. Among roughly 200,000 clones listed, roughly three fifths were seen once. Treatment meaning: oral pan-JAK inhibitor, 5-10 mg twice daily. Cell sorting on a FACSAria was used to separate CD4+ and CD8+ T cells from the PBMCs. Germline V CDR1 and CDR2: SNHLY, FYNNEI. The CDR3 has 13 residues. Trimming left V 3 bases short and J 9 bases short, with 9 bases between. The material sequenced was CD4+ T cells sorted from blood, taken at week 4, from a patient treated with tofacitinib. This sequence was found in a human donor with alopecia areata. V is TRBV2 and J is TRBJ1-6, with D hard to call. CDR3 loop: CASSEFRISPLHF. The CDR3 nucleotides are TGTGCCAGCAGTGAGTTCCGGATTTCACCCCTCCACTTT.